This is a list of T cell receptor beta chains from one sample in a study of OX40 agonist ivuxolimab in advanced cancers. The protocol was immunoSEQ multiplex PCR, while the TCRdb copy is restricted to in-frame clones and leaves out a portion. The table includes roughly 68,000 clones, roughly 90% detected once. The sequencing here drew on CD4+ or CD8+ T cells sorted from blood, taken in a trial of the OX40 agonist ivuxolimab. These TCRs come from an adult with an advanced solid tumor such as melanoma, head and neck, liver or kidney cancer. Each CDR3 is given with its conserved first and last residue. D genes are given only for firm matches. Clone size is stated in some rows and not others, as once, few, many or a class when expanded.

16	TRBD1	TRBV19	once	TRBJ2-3	TGTGCCAGTAGTTCCTCCGGGACAGGAGGAGTTGATACGCAGTATTTT	CASSSSGTGGVDTQYF
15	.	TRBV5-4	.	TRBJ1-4	TGTGCCAGCAGCTTAAATGGTCGCAGTACTGAAAAACTGTTTTTT	CASSLNGRSTEKLFF
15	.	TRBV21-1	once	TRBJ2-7	TGTGCCAGCAGCCACGAGCGGGAGGGTCCCTACGAGCAGTACTTC	CASSHEREGPYEQYF
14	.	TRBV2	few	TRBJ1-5	TGTGCCAGCAGTGGTCAAGAAGTAAACCAGCCCCAGCATTTT	CASSGQEVNQPQHF
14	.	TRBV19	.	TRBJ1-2	TGTGCCGCCTCTCCGTATGGCGCTAACTATGGCTACACCTTC	CAASPYGANYGYTF
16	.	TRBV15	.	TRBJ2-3	TGTGCCACCAGCAGAGATTTTGGTACTAGCACAGATACGCAGTATTTT	CATSRDFGTSTDTQYF
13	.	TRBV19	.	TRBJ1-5	TGTGCCAGTAGTGGGGGGCGAGATCAGCCCCAGCATTTT	CASSGGRDQPQHF
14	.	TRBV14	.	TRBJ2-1	TGTGCCAGCTCTCGGGCAGGGATTAACAATGAGCAGTTCTTC	CASSRAGINNEQFF
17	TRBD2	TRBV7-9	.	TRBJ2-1	TGTGCCAGCAGCGCCCCTGGGGGACTAGCGGAATACAATGAGCAGTTCTTC	CASSAPGGLAEYNEQFF
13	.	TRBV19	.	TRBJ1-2	TGTGCCTCGCGCCGGGACTCTAACTATGGCTACACCTTC	CASRRDSNYGYTF
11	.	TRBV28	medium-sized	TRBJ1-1	TGTGCCAGCAGGGGGTTTACTGAAGCTTTCTTT	CASRGFTEAFF
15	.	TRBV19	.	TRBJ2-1	TGTGCCAGTAGTATATTAGGGCCGTTGGGTAATGAGCAGTTCTTC	CASSILGPLGNEQFF
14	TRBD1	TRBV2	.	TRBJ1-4	TGTGCCAGCAGGACGGGACAGCTAAATGAAAAACTGTTTTTT	CASRTGQLNEKLFF
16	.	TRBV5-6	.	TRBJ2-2	TGTGCCAGCAGCTTTACGGGACTCGGTGGCACCGGGGAGCTGTTTTTT	CASSFTGLGGTGELFF
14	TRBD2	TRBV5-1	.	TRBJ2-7	TGCGCCAGCAGCTCTAGCGGGAGCTCCTACGAGCAGTACTTC	CASSSSGSSYEQYF
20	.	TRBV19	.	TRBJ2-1	TGTGCCAGTAGTATAGCCCCCTCCCGGAGGGTTGTCAGCTCCTACAATGAGCAGTTCTTC	CASSIAPSRRVVSSYNEQFF
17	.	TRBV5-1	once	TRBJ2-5	TGCGCCAGCAGCTTGGGCCGCCAGCCCGAGCATCAAGAGACCCAGTACTTC	CASSLGRQPEHQETQYF
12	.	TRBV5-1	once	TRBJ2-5	TGCGCCAACAGCTTGGAGGGTGAGACCCAGTACTTC	CANSLEGETQYF
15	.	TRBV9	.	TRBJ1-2	TGTGCCAGCAGCGTAGCGGCAGCTTCCTCCTATGGCTACACCTTC	CASSVAAASSYGYTF
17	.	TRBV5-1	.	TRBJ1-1	TGCGCCAGCAGCTTGGCTCGACAAGGCCGTGAGAACACTGAAGCTTTCTTT	CASSLARQGRENTEAFF
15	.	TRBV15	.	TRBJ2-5	TGTGCCACCAGCAAGGGGCAGGACATTCAAGAGACCCAGTACTTC	CATSKGQDIQETQYF
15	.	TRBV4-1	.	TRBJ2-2	TGCGCCAGCAGCCCGACAACAGGGAACACCGGGGAGCTGTTTTTT	CASSPTTGNTGELFF
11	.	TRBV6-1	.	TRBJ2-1	TGTGCCAGCACCCTAGGTCTTGAGCAGTTCTTC	CASTLGLEQFF
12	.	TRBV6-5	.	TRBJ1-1	TGTGCCAGCAGTGGCGGGAGGACTGAAGCTTTCTTT	CASSGGRTEAFF
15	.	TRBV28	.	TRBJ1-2	TGTGCCAGCAGCTCCAAGACAACGGGGAACTATGGCTACACCTTC	CASSSKTTGNYGYTF
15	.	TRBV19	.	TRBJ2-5	TGTGCCAGTAACGACTCCCCGTGGGACCGGGAGACCCAGTACTTC	CASNDSPWDRETQYF
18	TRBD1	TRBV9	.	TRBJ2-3	TGTGCCAGCAGCGTAGCCCCATGGACAGGGGAAGGGACAGATACGCAGTATTTT	CASSVAPWTGEGTDTQYF
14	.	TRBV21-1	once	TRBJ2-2	TGTGCCAGCATGTGGGGACGGTACACCGGGGAGCTGTTTTTT	CASMWGRYTGELFF
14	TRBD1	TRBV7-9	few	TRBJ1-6	TGTGCCAGCAGCCGGGACAGACTAAATTCACCCCTCCACTTT	CASSRDRLNSPLHF
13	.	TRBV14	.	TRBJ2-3	TGTGCCAGCAGCCAAGATTTGACAGATACGCAGTATTTT	CASSQDLTDTQYF
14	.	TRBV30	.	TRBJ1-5	TGTGCCTGGAGCCTAGGACGCGACAATCAGCCCCAGCATTTT	CAWSLGRDNQPQHF
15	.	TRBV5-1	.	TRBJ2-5	TGCGCCAGCAGCTTGGAGGGGACGTACCAAGAGACCCAGTACTTC	CASSLEGTYQETQYF
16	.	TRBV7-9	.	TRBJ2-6	TGTGCCAGCACCGGGAGAATGACGCTTGGGGCCAACGTCCTGACTTTC	CASTGRMTLGANVLTF